The 27 T cell receptor beta chains listed next were all sequenced from one sample in a study of beta chain features in type 1 diabetes. TCRB transcripts that were expressed got sequenced, as all of the isolated RNA had been reverse transcribed. Profiling relied on immunoSEQ multiplex PCR, and the TCRdb table lists in-frame clones only, not all of them. The sample records about 150,000 clones, 11% being singletons. The sequencing sample was made of central memory CD4+ T cells from blood. Receptor source: a man between 18 and 29 years old in good health.

V and J are TRBV28 and TRBJ1-1, with a possible D match to TRBD1 (6 bases). In germline, CDR1 is MDHEN, CDR2 SYDVKM. The length of the CDR3 is 13 residues. V dropped 6 bases and J dropped 6 bases, with 14 bases sitting between them. The CDR3 spells CASRAGDLPEAFF. The CDR3 nucleotides are TGTGCCAGCAGAGCAGGGGATTTGCCTGAAGCTTTCTTT.

This clone has more than one count but fewer than ten. The chain couples TRBV28 to TRBJ1-5; the match to TRBD1 covers 10 bases. CDR1 and CDR2 from the germline V gene are MDHEN and SYDVKM. Losses at the gene ends were 4 bases for V and 4 bases for J; bases not matched to a gene: 4. This CDR3 region has 15 residues. DNA for the CDR3: TGTGCCAGCAGTTGGGGACAGGGGTGGAATCAGCCCCAGCATTTT. It yields the protein CASSWGQGWNQPQHF.

The chain has TRBV5-1 and TRBJ2-1; 10 bases are a match to TRBD1. The CDR3 is 15 residues long. CDR1 and CDR2 from the germline V gene are SGHRS and YFSETQ. Trimming cost V 4 bases and J 5 bases; bases outside gene matches: 6. In nucleotides, the CDR3 is TGCGCCAGCAGCCGGGGAGGGACAGGGGACAATGAGCAGTTCTTC. Protein product: CASSRGGTGDNEQFF.

This clone was recorded a few times. The rearrangement links TRBV6-5 to TRBJ2-7; 9 positions agree with TRBD2. From germline, CDR1 is MNHEY and CDR2 SVGAGI. The junction had 3 bases not matched to a gene; V was cut back by 0 bases and J by 3 bases. The CDR3 runs 15 residues. The CDR3, as DNA: TGTGCCAGCAGTTACTCGGGTAGCGGGAGCTACGAGCAGTACTTC. Translating it yields CASSYSGSGSYEQYF.

Ten or more counts support this clone. The chain is built from TRBV15 and TRBJ2-7, with D perhaps matching TRBD1 (6 bases). The germline CDR1 and CDR2 sequences are LNHNV and YYDKDF (reference sequence). The CDR3 runs 15 residues. Trimming took off 6 bases at V and 0 bases at J, with 15 bases between the two ends. CDR3 bases: TGTGCCACCAGGAGGGGACAATCTTACTCCTACGAGCAGTACTTC. Translated: CATRRGQSYSYEQYF.

This clone was found a few times. The chain employs TRBV6-5 and TRBJ1-2, with 8 bases that match TRBD1. Germline V gene data show CDR1 as MNHEY and CDR2 as SVGAGI. CDR3 length equals 16 residues. Trimming at V came to 1 base and at J to 2 bases, leaving 6 bases not matched to a gene. The CDR3 region has the DNA TGTGCCAGCAGTTACTTCGGGACAGGAAGAAACTATGGCTACACCTTC. Residues: CASSYFGTGRNYGYTF.

In its sample, this clone was seen once. The chain couples TRBV5-6 to TRBJ1-5; D is undetermined. The CDR3 sequence is 13 residues long. Germline V gene sequence: CDR1 SGHDT, CDR2 YYEEEE. V was clipped by 4 bases and J by 4 bases, with 9 bases between them. CDR3 region: CASSRGYNQPQHF. The CDR3 nucleotides are TGTGCCAGCAGCCGGGGTTATAATCAGCCCCAGCATTTT.

CDR3 nucleotides: TGTGCCAGCACTCGGGACAGGGGGGTATCCGGGGAGCTGTTTTTT. Translation gives CASTRDRGVSGELFF. This chain joins TRBV4-2 and TRBJ2-2; 11 bases are a match to TRBD1. This CDR3 comprises 15 residues. The V and J ends lost 7 bases and 6 bases, in that order; junction bases with no gene match: 7. CDR1 LGHNA and CDR2 YNFKEQ come from the germline V gene.

This clone has more than one count but fewer than ten. The chain employs TRBV28 and TRBJ1-1; no reliable D call. The germline gives CDR1 MDHEN, CDR2 SYDVKM. CDR3 length: 11 residues. The V and J ends lost 6 bases and 8 bases respectively, with 10 bases between them. This chain's CDR3 is CASSPRREAFF. Written as DNA, the CDR3 is TGTGCCAGCAGCCCAAGGAGGGAAGCTTTCTTT. Filled out from reference TRBV28 and TRBJ1-1, the complete variable domain reads DVKVTQSSRYLVKRTGEKVFLECVQDMDHENMFWYRQDPGLGLRLIYFSYDVKMKEKGDIPEGYSVSREKKERFSLILESASTNQTSMYLCASSPRREAFFGQGTRLTVV.

This clone was seen a few times. The rearrangement joins TRBV10-3 to TRBJ1-3; D ambiguous. Trimming took 6 bases from V and 0 from J, leaving 9 bases between them. Germline V gene sequence: CDR1 ENHRY, CDR2 SYGVKD. The CDR3 is 14 amino acids. The CDR3 loop reads CAIRAGNSGNTIYF. CDR3 sequence (DNA): TGTGCCATCAGAGCTGGGAACTCTGGAAACACCATATATTTT.

This clone was recorded a few times. The chain employs TRBV5-6 and TRBJ2-7; perhaps TRBD1 as D (5 bases). The V and J ends lost 4 bases and 4 bases respectively, with 21 bases between them. Germline V lookup: CDR1 SGHDT, CDR2 YYEEEE. This CDR3 spans 16 amino acids. Here the CDR3 DNA reads TGTGCCAGCAGCCAAACCTCGAGAAGGGGCGGATACGAGCAGTACTTC. Translated, it gives CASSQTSRRGGYEQYF.

The rearrangement links TRBV6-5 to TRBJ2-7; D not resolved. The V gene's germline CDR1 is MNHEY and CDR2 SVGAGI. The CDR3 extends over 14 amino acids. V was cut by 8 bases and J by 0 bases, with 14 bases left in between. Here the CDR3 DNA reads TGTGCCAGCCGATTTAGCATTAGCTCCTACGAGCAGTACTTC. It specifies CASRFSISSYEQYF.

This clone was counted only a few times. The V gene is TRBV5-1, the J gene TRBJ1-6; D call uncertain. V gave up 0 bases and J gave up 9 bases, with 10 bases separating them. The CDR3 is 14 residues long. CDR1 SGHRS and CDR2 YFSETQ come from the germline V gene. CDR3 region: CASSLEASGSPLHF. In nucleotides, the CDR3 is TGCGCCAGCAGCTTGGAGGCCAGTGGTTCACCCCTCCACTTT.

This clone has only a few counts. The chain links TRBV4-2 to TRBJ2-7; D call uncertain. The germline CDR1 and CDR2 sequences are LGHNA and YNFKEQ. This CDR3 spans 16 amino acids. Trimming removed 2 bases at V and 4 bases at J, with 18 bases between. DNA of the CDR3: TGTGCCAGCAGCCAATCACAAAGTAGCAGAAGTTACGAGCAGTACTTC. Amino acid sequence: CASSQSQSSRSYEQYF.

This clone was counted a few times. The chain carries TRBV28 and TRBJ2-7, with 7 bases that match TRBD1. CDR1 and CDR2 (germline): MDHEN, SYDVKM. The CDR3 covers 12 residues. With 3 bases clipped from V and 13 bases from J, the junction kept 9 bases outside the gene matches. CDR3: CASSFKGAGGYF. CDR3 sequence (DNA): TGTGCCAGCAGTTTTAAGGGGGCCGGTGGTTACTTC.

This clone was detected a few times. V and J are TRBV18 and TRBJ2-3; 9 bases map to TRBD1. CDR1 KGHSH and CDR2 LQKENI come from the germline V gene. V lost 4 bases, J lost 2 bases, and 10 bases stayed unmatched. The CDR3 is made up of 17 amino acids. CDR3 in DNA: TGTGCCAGCTCACGTAACTCCGGGACAGGGTCCACAGATACGCAGTATTTT. Protein product: CASSRNSGTGSTDTQYF. Filled out from reference TRBV18 and TRBJ2-3, the complete variable domain reads NAGVMQNPRHLVRRRGQEARLRCSPMKGHSHVYWYRQLPEEGLKFMVYLQKENIIDESGMPKERFSAEFPKEGPSILRIQQVVRGDSAAYFCASSRNSGTGSTDTQYFGPGTRLTVL.

V is TRBV12-5 and J is TRBJ2-2, with D unresolved. Germline V gene lookup returns CDR1 LGHNT and CDR2 FRNRAP. Between the trimmed V and J ends, which lost 0 bases and 4 bases, there was a span of 6 bases. The length of the CDR3 is 14 residues. As DNA, the CDR3 is TGTGCTAGTGGTTTGGTAGGCCCCACCGGGGAGCTGTTTTTT. Protein product: CASGLVGPTGELFF.

The J gene is TRBJ2-5, the V gene TRBV6-1; TRBD2 agrees at 7 bases. The ends lost 7 bases at V and 2 bases at J; junction bases unmatched: 7. This CDR3 comprises 14 residues. Germline CDR1 and CDR2: MNHNS and SASEGT. Here the CDR3 DNA reads TGTGCCAGCATTTTCTCTAGCGGACAAGAGACCCAGTACTTC. This encodes CASIFSSGQETQYF.

The chain uses TRBV28 and TRBJ1-2, with D perhaps TRBD1 (5 bases). The CDR3 covers 12 residues. Trimming shortened V by 6 bases and J by 7 bases, and 12 bases separated the two germline ends. Germline V gene sequence: CDR1 MDHEN, CDR2 SYDVKM. The CDR3 here is CASSQGFRGYTF. The CDR3 coding sequence is TGTGCCAGCAGCCAGGGTTTTCGTGGCTACACCTTC.

This clone was seen only a few times. The V and J genes are TRBV7-2 and TRBJ2-1; D call uncertain. CDR3 length: 12 amino acids. Trimming left V 1 base short and J 10 bases short, with 8 bases between. CDR1 is SGHTA, CDR2 FQGNSA, per germline. The CDR3 protein is CASSLESAEQFF. The CDR3, as DNA: TGTGCCAGCAGCTTAGAATCCGCCGAGCAGTTCTTC.

The chain combines TRBV15 with TRBJ2-4; D is unclear. Germline lookup yields CDR1 LNHNV and CDR2 YYDKDF (reference sequence). V gave up 4 bases and J gave up 0 bases, with 10 bases separating them. The CDR3 length is 15 residues. The CDR3 loop is CATSTPSLAKNIQYF. The CDR3 DNA reads TGTGCCACCAGCACCCCTTCACTAGCCAAAAACATTCAGTACTTC.

This clone has a handful of counts. The chain links TRBV9 to TRBJ2-1; TRBD2 might be the D (6 bases). Germline CDR1 is SGDLS and CDR2 is YYNGEE. The CDR3 is made up of 15 amino acids. The germline V and J ends were trimmed by 2 bases and 0 bases, with 9 bases remaining between them. CDR3 in DNA: TGTGCCAGCAGCGTTGGCGGGAACTCCTACAATGAGCAGTTCTTC. It specifies CASSVGGNSYNEQFF. Full variable domain (missing parts from reference TRBV9 and TRBJ2-1): DSGVTQTPKHLITATGQRVTLRCSPRSGDLSVYWYQQSLDQGLQFLIQYYNGEERAKGNILERFSAQQFPDLHSELNLSSLELGDSALYFCASSVGGNSYNEQFFGPGTRLTVL.

The chain joins TRBV4-3 to TRBJ2-3; no reliable D call. Trimming cost V 2 bases and J 0 bases, with 12 bases left between them. The CDR3 has 16 amino acids. CDR1 LGHNA and CDR2 YSLEER come from the germline V gene. The CDR3 nucleotides are TGCGCCAGCAGCCAAATCAATCTAGTTAGCACAGATACGCAGTATTTT. Translation gives CASSQINLVSTDTQYF.

In its sample, this clone was seen a few times. V gene TRBV29-1 combines with J gene TRBJ1-4, with D maybe TRBD1 (5 bases). The CDR3 totals 13 residues. Trimming cost V 4 bases and J 6 bases, with 12 bases left between them. Germline-derived CDR1 and CDR2 are SQVTM and ANQGSEA. The CDR3 DNA is TGCAGCGTTGGGTCCAGGGTTGATGAAAAACTGTTTTTT. Translating gives CSVGSRVDEKLFF.

This clone has more than one count but fewer than ten. This sequence joins TRBV7-2 and TRBJ2-4; D might be TRBD1 (5 bases). The ends were cut back, 5 bases at V and 8 bases at J, with 19 bases in the middle. The germline V gene encodes CDR1 SGHTA and CDR2 FQGNSA. This CDR3 has 15 amino acids. The CDR3, as DNA: TGTGCCAGCAGCCCAAGGGGTCCCACTTCCGACATTCAGTACTTC. Its protein product is CASSPRGPTSDIQYF. Complete variable domain (other parts from reference TRBV7-2 and TRBJ2-4): GAGVSQSPSNKVTEKGKDVELRCDPISGHTALYWYRQSLGQGLEFLIYFQGNSAPDKSGLPSDRFSAERTGGSVSTLTIQRTQQEDSAVYLCASSPRGPTSDIQYFGAGTRLSVL.

This clone was found a few times. The chain recombines TRBV7-3 with TRBJ1-1; no clear D. V was shortened by 3 bases and J by 5 bases, with 10 bases between the two germline ends. CDR3 length: 13 amino acids. Per germline, CDR1 SGHTA and CDR2 FQGTGA. The CDR3 loop is CASSFGVGTEAFF. CDR3 in DNA: TGTGCCAGCAGCTTCGGTGTGGGGACTGAAGCTTTCTTT.

The V call is TRBV4-2, the J call TRBJ1-2, with D uncertain. V lost 1 base, J lost 8 bases, and 14 bases lay in between. Germline V gives CDR1 LGHNA, CDR2 YNFKEQ. The CDR3 runs to 14 residues. CDR3 sequence: CASSQASVARGYTF. CDR3 in DNA: TGTGCCAGCAGCCAAGCTTCGGTTGCGCGCGGCTACACCTTC.